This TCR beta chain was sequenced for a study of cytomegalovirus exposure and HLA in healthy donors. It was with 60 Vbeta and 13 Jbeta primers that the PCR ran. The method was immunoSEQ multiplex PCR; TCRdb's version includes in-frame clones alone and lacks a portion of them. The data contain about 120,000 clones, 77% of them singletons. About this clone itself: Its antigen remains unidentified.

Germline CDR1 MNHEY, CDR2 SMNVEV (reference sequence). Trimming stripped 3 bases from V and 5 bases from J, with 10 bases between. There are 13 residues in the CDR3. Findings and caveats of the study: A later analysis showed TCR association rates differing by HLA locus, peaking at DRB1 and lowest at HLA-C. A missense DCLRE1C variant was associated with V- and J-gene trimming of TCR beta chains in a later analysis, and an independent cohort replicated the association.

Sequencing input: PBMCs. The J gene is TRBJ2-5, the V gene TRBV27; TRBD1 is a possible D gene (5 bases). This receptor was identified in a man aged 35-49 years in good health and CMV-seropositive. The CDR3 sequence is CASSFQGTETQYF. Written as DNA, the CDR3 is TGTGCCAGCAGTTTCCAGGGTACCGAGACCCAGTACTTC.